One sample yielded the 16 T cell receptor beta chains listed below, sequenced in a study of Graves' ophthalmopathy and Graves' hyperthyroidism. RNA transcripts served as template for amplifying TCR beta CDR3 sequences. First-round RT-PCR employed HTBI primers, with a second-round multiplex PCR after it. TCRdb fed the multiplex PCR reads into MiXCR, producing one record per CDR3 protein. Of 580,000 or so distinct CDR3 sequences detected, roughly 39% appear once; the ten largest clones hold around 4.6%. The sample taken for sequencing was peripheral blood or thyroid tissue (not recorded which). The receptors originated from an adult man with Graves' hyperthyroidism.

This clonotype was counted at least ten times. The rearrangement joins TRBV2 to TRBJ2-2; TRBD2 matches 12 bases. This CDR3 spans 15 amino acids. Germline assignment: CDR1 SNHLY and CDR2 FYNNEI. The V and J ends lost 4 bases and 4 bases, in that order; junction bases with no gene match: 1. The chain's CDR3 is CASSGTSGVTGELFF. As DNA, the CDR3 is TGTGCCAGCAGTGGGACTAGCGGGGTCACCGGGGAGCTGTTTTTT.

CDR3 protein: CASSEKAGDSVTYEQYF. The CDR3 DNA sequence: TGTGCCAGCAGTGAAAAGGCGGGGGACAGCGTCACATACGAGCAGTACTTC. The chain couples TRBV25-1 to TRBJ2-7; D is possibly TRBD1 or TRBD2 (7 bases each). The CDR3 extends over 17 amino acids. CDR1 is MGHDK, CDR2 SYGVNS, per germline. The V end was cut by 2 bases, the J end by 4 bases, with 21 bases between.

Regarding this clonotype: This may be a read error: a much more frequent sequence differs by one nucleotide. The CDR3 reads CAISSYTTGTETQYF. The CDR3 DNA sequence: TGTGCCATCAGTTCGTATACTACAGGGACAGAGACCCAGTACTTC. V gene TRBV10-3 combines with J gene TRBJ2-5; perhaps TRBD1 as D (6 bases). The CDR3 runs to 15 residues. Trimming left V 5 bases short and J 4 bases short, with 17 bases between. Germline CDR1 is ENHRY and CDR2 is SYGVKD.

This chain joins TRBV29-1 and TRBJ1-1, with no clear D. Looked up from germline, CDR1 is SQVTM and CDR2 is ANQGSEA. V was cut by 8 bases and J by 6 bases, with 13 bases left in between. The CDR3 has 11 amino acids. DNA of the CDR3: TGCAGCTTGGAGAGAGCGGCTGAAGCTTTCTTT. It encodes CSLERAAEAFF.

This clonotype was counted between two and nine times. The rearrangement links TRBV4-1 to TRBJ2-7, with D possibly matching TRBD1 (6 bases). V dropped 2 bases and J dropped 2 bases, with 13 bases sitting between them. The germline gives CDR1 MGHRA, CDR2 YSYEKL. The CDR3 loop spans 15 amino acids. DNA of the CDR3: TGCGCCAGCAGCCAACCGACAGGACTTACCTACGAGCAGTACTTC. It translates to CASSQPTGLTYEQYF.

This clonotype was counted a few times. The gene calls are TRBV6-6 and TRBJ2-6; D remains ambiguous. Trimming shortened V by 7 bases and J by 5 bases, and 9 bases separated the two germline ends. Germline V gene lookup returns CDR1 MNHNY and CDR2 SVGAGI (reference sequence). The CDR3 spans 13 residues. Here the CDR3 reads CASTDGWANVLTF. CDR3 DNA: TGTGCCAGCACGGATGGGTGGGCCAACGTCCTGACTTTC.

In its sample, this clonotype was seen many times. V gene TRBV20-1 combines with J gene TRBJ1-2, with D possibly TRBD1 on 6 matching bases. The CDR3 runs to 16 residues. V was pared by 3 bases and J by 0 bases, with 17 bases between. CDR1 DFQATT and CDR2 SNEGSKA come from the germline V gene (reference sequence). DNA of the CDR3: TGCAGTGCTAGGGTGATCTCGACAGGTGCTAACTATGGCTACACCTTC. It translates to CSARVISTGANYGYTF.

The gene calls are TRBV7-9 and TRBJ1-6; D call uncertain. V was shortened by 2 bases and J by 5 bases, with 7 bases between the two germline ends. The CDR3 covers 14 residues. Germline CDR1 is SEHNR and CDR2 is FQNEAQ (reference sequence). The CDR3 nucleotides read TGTGCCAGCAGCTTACAGGAGAATAATTCACCCCTCCACTTT. It translates to CASSLQENNSPLHF.

This clonotype was observed many times. CDR3 loop: CASSPDRDPNYGYTF. In DNA, the CDR3 is TGTGCCAGCAGCCCGGACAGGGATCCTAACTATGGCTACACCTTC. The chain couples TRBV7-8 to TRBJ1-2; TRBD1 aligns across 8 bases. The CDR3 consists of 15 residues. V dropped 5 bases and J dropped 0; count of bases not matched to a gene: 5. Looked up from germline, CDR1 is SGHVS and CDR2 is FQNEAQ.

The rearrangement joins TRBV7-3 to TRBJ2-3; TRBD2 agrees at 14 bases. The ends lost 4 bases at V and 9 bases at J; junction bases unmatched: 12. Germline V gene data show CDR1 as SGHTA and CDR2 as FQGTGA. The CDR3 runs to 17 residues. The CDR3 reads CASSWSGTSGRGDTQYF. CDR3 coding DNA: TGTGCCAGCAGCTGGTCCGGGACTAGCGGGAGAGGAGACACGCAGTATTTT. The full variable domain, rest sourced from reference TRBV7-3 and TRBJ2-3, is GAGVSQTPSNKVTEKGKYVELRCDPISGHTALYWYRQSLGQGPEFLIYFQGTGAADDSGLPNDRFFAVRPEGSVSTLKIQRTERGDSAVYLCASSWSGTSGRGDTQYFGPGTRLTVL.

Of note for this clonotype: A clone one base away is much larger, so this may be a read error. The CDR3 sequence: CSASEAGASGANVLTF. In nucleotides, the CDR3 is TGCAGTGCTAGTGAAGCGGGGGCCTCTGGGGCCAACGTCCTGACTTTC. The chain uses TRBV20-1 and TRBJ2-6; 8 nucleotides match TRBD2. The CDR3 sequence is 16 residues long. Germline lookup yields CDR1 DFQATT and CDR2 SNEGSKA (reference sequence). The V segment lost 3 bases and the J segment 0 bases; nucleotides outside the gene matches: 4.

The chain joins TRBV10-3 to TRBJ1-5; TRBD1 matches at 8 bases. V lost 3 bases and J lost 4; bases outside the gene matches: 8. Germline V gene data show CDR1 as ENHRY and CDR2 as SYGVKD. This CDR3 has 16 residues. The DNA for the CDR3 is TGTGCCATCAGTGATAAGACAGGGGATTGGAATCAGCCCCAGCATTTT. Amino acids: CAISDKTGDWNQPQHF.

Points on this clonotype: A much larger clone lies a single base off, so this may be a read error. The genes are TRBV10-3 and TRBJ1-6; TRBD1 matches at 7 bases. The V and J ends lost 5 bases and 7 bases, in that order; junction bases with no gene match: 5. Germline lookup yields CDR1 ENHRY and CDR2 SYGVKD. The CDR3 has 14 residues. In DNA, the CDR3 is TGTGCCATCAGTCCCGGGACAGTGAATTCACCCCTCCACTTT. Its protein product is CAISPGTVNSPLHF.

There are many counts of this clonotype. This chain uses TRBV9 with TRBJ2-7; D unclear. Trimming stripped 5 bases from V and 0 bases from J, with 9 bases between. CDR1 is SGDLS and CDR2 is YYNGEE in the germline V gene. The CDR3 is 13 amino acids. The CDR3 reads CASSVGDSYEQYF. CDR3 nucleotide sequence: TGTGCCAGCAGTGTTGGAGACTCCTACGAGCAGTACTTC.

This sequence joins TRBV12-3 or TRBV12-4 and TRBJ2-7; 14 bases fit TRBD2. Germline trimming cut 6 bases from V and 5 bases from J; bases unmatched to any gene: 12. The CDR3 sequence is 17 residues long. The CDR3 loop is CASRSPTTSGRADEQYF. DNA of the CDR3: TGTGCCAGCAGATCCCCCACGACTAGCGGGAGGGCCGACGAGCAGTACTTC.

The chain recombines TRBV9 with TRBJ1-6, with no clear D. Germline loops: CDR1 SGDLS, CDR2 YYNGEE. V lost 5 bases and J lost 7, with 10 bases in between. CDR3 size: 13 residues. CDR3 region: CASSAKGNSPLHF. The CDR3 DNA reads TGTGCCAGCAGTGCCAAGGGAAATTCACCCCTCCACTTT.